Described below is a single TCR beta chain sequence and its context. What it binds is not known. Employing constant-segment primers, 5'RACE generated TCR alpha and TCR beta cDNA libraries bearing sample barcodes and UMIs. TCRdb reanalysed the 5' RACE reads using MiXCR and keeps one entry per CDR3 protein. The table has some 150,000 distinct CDR3 sequences, 20% to 25% seen once. The sample originates from a study of T-cell memory formation after mild COVID-19. Study-level points and caveats: The finding that pre-infection memory included some responding clones suggested that cross-reactive memory joined.

Material for sequencing was PBMCs or a T cell subset sorted from them (not recorded which). This TCR was recovered from an adult woman who had mild COVID-19 (a few samples of this study predate the infection). Cell type and time point are not known.

The CDR3 region is CASSYGTENTEAFF. The CDR3 region has the DNA TGTGCCAGCAGTTACGGGACAGAGAACACTGAAGCTTTCTTT. The rearrangement joins TRBV6-2 or TRBV6-3 to TRBJ1-1, with 7 nucleotides matching TRBD1. Per germline, CDR1 MNHEY and CDR2 SVGEGT. V gave up 2 bases and J gave up 1 base; unmatched junction bases: 1. CDR3 length equals 14 residues.